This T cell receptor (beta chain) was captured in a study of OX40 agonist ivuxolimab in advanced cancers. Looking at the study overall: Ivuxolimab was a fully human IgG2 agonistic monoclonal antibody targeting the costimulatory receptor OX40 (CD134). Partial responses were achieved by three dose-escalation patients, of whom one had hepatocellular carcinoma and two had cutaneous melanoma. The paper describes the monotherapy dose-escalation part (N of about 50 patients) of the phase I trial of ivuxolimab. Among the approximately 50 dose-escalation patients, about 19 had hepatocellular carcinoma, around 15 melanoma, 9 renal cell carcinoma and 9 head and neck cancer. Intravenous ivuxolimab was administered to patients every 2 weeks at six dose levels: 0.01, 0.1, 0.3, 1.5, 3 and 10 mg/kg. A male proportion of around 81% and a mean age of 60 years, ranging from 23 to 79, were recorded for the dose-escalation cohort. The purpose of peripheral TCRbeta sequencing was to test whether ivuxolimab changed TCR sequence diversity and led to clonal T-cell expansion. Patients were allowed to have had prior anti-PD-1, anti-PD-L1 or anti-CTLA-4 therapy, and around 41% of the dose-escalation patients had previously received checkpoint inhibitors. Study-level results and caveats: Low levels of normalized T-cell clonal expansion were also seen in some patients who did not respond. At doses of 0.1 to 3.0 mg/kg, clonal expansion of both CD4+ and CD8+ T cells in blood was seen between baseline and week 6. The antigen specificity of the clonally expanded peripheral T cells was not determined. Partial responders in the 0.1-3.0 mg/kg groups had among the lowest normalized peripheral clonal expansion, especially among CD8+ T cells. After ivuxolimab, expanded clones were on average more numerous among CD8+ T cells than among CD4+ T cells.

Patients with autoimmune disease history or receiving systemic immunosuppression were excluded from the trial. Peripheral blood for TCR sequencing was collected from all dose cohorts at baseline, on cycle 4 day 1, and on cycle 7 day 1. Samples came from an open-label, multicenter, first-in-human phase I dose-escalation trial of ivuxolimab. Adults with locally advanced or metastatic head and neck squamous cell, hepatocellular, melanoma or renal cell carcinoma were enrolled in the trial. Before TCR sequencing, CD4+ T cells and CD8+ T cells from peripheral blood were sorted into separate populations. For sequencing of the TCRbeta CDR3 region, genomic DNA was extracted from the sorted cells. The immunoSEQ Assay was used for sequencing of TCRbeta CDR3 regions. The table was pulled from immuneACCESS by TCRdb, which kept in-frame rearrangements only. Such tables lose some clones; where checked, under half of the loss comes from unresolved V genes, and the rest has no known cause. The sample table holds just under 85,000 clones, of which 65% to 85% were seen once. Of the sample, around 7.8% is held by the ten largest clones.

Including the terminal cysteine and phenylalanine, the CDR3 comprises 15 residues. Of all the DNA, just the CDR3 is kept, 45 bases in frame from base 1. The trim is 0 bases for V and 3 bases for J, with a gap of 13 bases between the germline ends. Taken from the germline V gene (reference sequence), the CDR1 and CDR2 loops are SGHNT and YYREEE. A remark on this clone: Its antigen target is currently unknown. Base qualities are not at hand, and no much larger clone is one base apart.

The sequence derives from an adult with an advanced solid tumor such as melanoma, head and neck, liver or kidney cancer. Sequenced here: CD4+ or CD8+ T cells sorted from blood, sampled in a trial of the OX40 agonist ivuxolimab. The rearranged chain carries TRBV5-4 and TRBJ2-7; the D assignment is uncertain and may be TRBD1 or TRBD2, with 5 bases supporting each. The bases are TGTGCCAGCAGCTTGGTTCCGGGACCCTTCTACGAGCAGTACTTC. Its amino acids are CASSLVPGPFYEQYF.